A selection of T cell receptor beta chains follows, all from one sample in a study of CD8 T cells in ankylosing spondylitis. TCRdb independently ran MiXCR on the 5' RACE reads; one entry per CDR3 protein. Found here are 190,000 or so distinct CDR3 sequences, about 13% of them singletons; the top ten hold about 15%. The material sequenced was blood, either unsorted or a sorted T cell fraction (not recorded which). The source of these receptors is a male donor with ankylosing spondylitis or in good health (not recorded which). The CDR3 runs from the conserved cysteine through the conserved F or W. The D gene is left open where the match is weak. Clone size, where shown, is once, few, many, or a class for clones that have expanded.

D	V	size	J	CDR3	DNA
-	TRBV5-1	-	TRBJ2-3	CASSGGRDKGITDTQYF	TGCGCCAGCAGCGGGGGCCGGGACAAGGGGATAACAGATACGCAGTATTTT
TRBD2	TRBV4-1	few	TRBJ2-1	CASSHHPHSLAGPIGYNEQFF	TGCGCCAGCAGCCACCACCCTCACAGCCTAGCGGGCCCCATAGGCTACAATGAGCAGTTCTTC
TRBD2	TRBV12-3/TRBV12-4	-	TRBJ2-1	CASSLTLAGRIYNEQFF	TGTGCCAGCAGTTTAACACTAGCGGGACGGATCTACAATGAGCAGTTCTTC
-	TRBV9	few	TRBJ2-7	CASSAGRPLALGSYEQYF	TGTGCCAGCAGCGCCGGGAGACCTCTAGCCCTGGGCTCCTACGAGCAGTACTTC
-	TRBV24-1	-	TRBJ2-2	CATSEGRNTGELFF	TGTGCCACCAGCGAGGGGAGGAACACCGGGGAGCTGTTTTTT
TRBD1	TRBV7-9	-	TRBJ1-6	CASSSRQGNSPLHF	TGTGCCAGCAGCTCTCGACAGGGGAATTCACCCCTCCACTTT
TRBD2	TRBV15	few	TRBJ2-7	CATSNPGGGSSYEQYF	TGTGCCACCAGCAACCCCGGGGGGGGTAGCTCCTACGAGCAGTACTTC
TRBD1	TRBV19	-	TRBJ1-2	CASSIYRRGGDRGLPNYGYTF	TGTGCCAGTAGTATTTACCGCCGGGGCGGGGACAGGGGCCTACCGAACTATGGCTACACCTTC
TRBD2	TRBV2	-	TRBJ2-3	CASSPPTSGGNTDTQYF	TGTGCCAGCAGTCCCCCTACTAGCGGGGGGAACACAGATACGCAGTATTTT
-	TRBV7-2	few	TRBJ1-5	CASSSREHAQPQHF	TGTGCCAGCAGCTCCCGAGAACATGCTCAGCCCCAGCATTTT
TRBD2	TRBV7-7	-	TRBJ2-2	CASRAGGPGTGKLFF	TGTGCCAGCAGAGCGGGGGGGCCGGGAACCGGGAAGCTGTTTTTT
-	TRBV5-1	-	TRBJ2-7	CASSLATGLYYEQYF	TGCGCCAGCAGCTTGGCTACAGGACTATACTACGAGCAGTACTTC
-	TRBV29-1	-	TRBJ2-1	CSVIYYNEQFF	TGCAGCGTTATTTATTACAATGAGCAGTTCTTC
-	TRBV29-1	few	TRBJ2-2	CSVRGDPGVPGELFF	TGCAGCGTTCGCGGGGACCCTGGGGTTCCCGGGGAGCTGTTTTTT
TRBD1	TRBV2	few	TRBJ2-7	CATQGADYEQYF	TGTGCCACCCAGGGGGCTGACTACGAGCAGTACTTC
TRBD2	TRBV3-1	-	TRBJ2-2	CASSQDVSGGEPGELFF	TGTGCCAGCAGCCAAGATGTTAGCGGGGGTGAGCCCGGGGAGCTGTTTTTT
-	TRBV29-1	-	TRBJ1-1	CSVDEEGVNTEAFF	TGCAGCGTTGATGAGGAGGGGGTGAACACTGAAGCTTTCTTT
-	TRBV12-3/TRBV12-4	many	TRBJ2-1	CAASGGSGAYNEQFF	TGTGCCGCGTCAGGGGGTAGCGGGGCTTACAATGAGCAGTTCTTC
TRBD2	TRBV24-1	-	TRBJ2-3	CATSEGGGTLNTDTQYF	TGTGCCACCAGTGAAGGCGGGGGGACTCTTAACACAGATACGCAGTATTTT
-	TRBV7-9	few	TRBJ2-5	CASSLPRIETQYF	TGTGCCAGCAGCTTACCACGGATTGAGACCCAGTACTTC
TRBD2	TRBV2	-	TRBJ2-1	CASEAGTTQTYNEQFF	TGTGCCAGCGAAGCCGGGACTACCCAAACCTACAATGAGCAGTTCTTC
-	TRBV6-6	few	TRBJ1-5	CATSGGPGQPQHF	TGTGCCACCAGCGGGGGGCCGGGGCAGCCCCAGCATTTT
-	TRBV14	-	TRBJ2-1	CASSHSGGGHEQFF	TGTGCCAGCAGCCACTCAGGGGGGGGCCATGAGCAGTTCTTC
-	TRBV4-1	many	TRBJ1-1	CASSHSYPDTEAFF	TGCGCCAGCAGCCATTCCTACCCGGACACTGAAGCTTTCTTT
-	TRBV20-1	-	TRBJ1-4	CSASGGSEKLFF	TGCAGTGCTAGCGGGGGGAGTGAAAAACTGTTTTTT
-	TRBV6-2/TRBV6-3	many	TRBJ1-1	CASSDTKNTEAFF	TGTGCCAGCTCGGACACGAAGAACACTGAAGCTTTCTTT
-	TRBV5-3	once	TRBJ2-5	CAMSSGLEETQYF	TGTGCCATGAGCTCGGGGCTAGAAGAGACCCAGTACTTC
-	TRBV29-1	few	TRBJ2-3	CSSLVLAEGYGTDTQYF	TGCAGCTCTCTGGTTCTAGCAGAGGGATACGGGACAGATACGCAGTATTTT
-	TRBV5-5	many	TRBJ2-7	CASSFSDSPYEQYF	TGTGCCAGCAGCTTCTCCGACAGTCCCTACGAGCAGTACTTC
TRBD2	TRBV20-1	few	TRBJ2-1	CGTAGRAFYNEQFF	TGCGGGACGGCCGGGAGGGCCTTCTACAATGAGCAGTTCTTC
TRBD2	TRBV11-2	-	TRBJ2-1	CASSSGAGLAGFGQFF	TGTGCCAGCAGCTCTGGGGCTGGACTAGCGGGATTTGGGCAGTTCTTC
-	TRBV6-1	-	TRBJ2-7	CASTAGLSYEQYF	TGTGCCAGCACCGCCGGGCTCTCCTACGAGCAGTACTTC
-	TRBV5-6	-	TRBJ2-7	CASSLSGTPIYEQYF	TGTGCCAGCAGCTTGAGCGGGACACCGATCTACGAGCAGTACTTC
-	TRBV3-1	-	TRBJ2-7	CASSPGVEQYF	TGTGCCAGCAGCCCCGGGGTCGAGCAGTACTTC
-	TRBV5-5	few	TRBJ1-2	CASSLFGGRNYGYTF	TGTGCCAGCAGCTTGTTCGGCGGACGTAACTATGGCTACACCTTC
TRBD1	TRBV9	-	TRBJ2-2	CASSTSGTGLGLFF	TGTGCCAGCAGCACGTCCGGGACAGGGCTAGGGCTGTTTTTT
TRBD1	TRBV11-2	few	TRBJ2-4	CASSEDRALVAKNIQYF	TGTGCCAGCAGCGAAGACAGGGCCCTCGTAGCCAAAAACATTCAGTACTTC
-	TRBV14	-	TRBJ2-3	CASSPLPDTQYF	TGTGCCAGCAGCCCGCTCCCAGATACGCAGTATTTT
TRBD1	TRBV5-1	-	TRBJ2-5	CASSLGQGAKETQYF	TGCGCCAGCAGCCTCGGACAGGGGGCAAAAGAGACCCAGTACTTC
-	TRBV29-1	-	TRBJ2-5	CSVGWGETQYF	TGCAGCGTTGGGTGGGGAGAGACCCAGTACTTC
-	TRBV6-5	few	TRBJ1-1	CASSYSSTNTEAFF	TGTGCCAGCAGTTACTCGAGCACGAACACTGAAGCTTTCTTT
-	TRBV10-3	-	TRBJ2-7	CAISEIQGVYEQYF	TGTGCCATCAGTGAGATTCAGGGTGTCTACGAGCAGTACTTC
TRBD2	TRBV19	-	TRBJ2-1	CASTTRPGLAGDNEQFF	TGTGCCAGTACCACTCGTCCGGGACTAGCGGGGGATAATGAGCAGTTCTTC
-	TRBV29-1	many	TRBJ2-1	CSVEWGGLFNEQFF	TGCAGCGTTGAATGGGGGGGGCTATTCAATGAGCAGTTCTTC
-	TRBV10-3	-	TRBJ1-1	CAIRESSFSGTEAFF	TGTGCCATCAGAGAGAGTAGTTTCTCTGGCACTGAAGCTTTCTTT
TRBD2	TRBV9	-	TRBJ2-2	CASSGSGGAAGELFF	TGTGCCAGCAGCGGTAGCGGGGGGGCCGCCGGGGAGCTGTTTTTT